The T cell receptor (beta chain) under discussion was sequenced for a study of cytomegalovirus exposure and HLA in healthy donors. PCR amplification relied on 60 Vbeta primers (plus 13 Jbeta primers). Authors' analysis steps: Counted up in a later analysis, unique TCR beta chains came to 65 million to 80 million, with about 10 million shared. Generated by immunoSEQ multiplex PCR, the TCRdb table keeps only in-frame clones and is missing some. The DNA was the basis for D and trimming; V, J and clone size are from that table. The top ten hold about 0.45% of the sample, which has under 250,000 clones, just under 80% seen once. Per germline, CDR1 SGHVS and CDR2 FNYEAQ. The V end lost 1 base, the J end lost 6 bases, and 10 bases lay between the germline ends. This CDR3 is built from 14 residues.

The TCR originated in a boy between 10 and 17 years old in good health and CMV-seronegative. The chain employs TRBV7-6 and TRBJ2-1; D gene unclear. Source material: PBMCs. DNA of the CDR3: TGTGCCAGCAGCTTAGTCCAAAACTTCAATGAGCAGTTCTTC. Translation gives CASSLVQNFNEQFF.